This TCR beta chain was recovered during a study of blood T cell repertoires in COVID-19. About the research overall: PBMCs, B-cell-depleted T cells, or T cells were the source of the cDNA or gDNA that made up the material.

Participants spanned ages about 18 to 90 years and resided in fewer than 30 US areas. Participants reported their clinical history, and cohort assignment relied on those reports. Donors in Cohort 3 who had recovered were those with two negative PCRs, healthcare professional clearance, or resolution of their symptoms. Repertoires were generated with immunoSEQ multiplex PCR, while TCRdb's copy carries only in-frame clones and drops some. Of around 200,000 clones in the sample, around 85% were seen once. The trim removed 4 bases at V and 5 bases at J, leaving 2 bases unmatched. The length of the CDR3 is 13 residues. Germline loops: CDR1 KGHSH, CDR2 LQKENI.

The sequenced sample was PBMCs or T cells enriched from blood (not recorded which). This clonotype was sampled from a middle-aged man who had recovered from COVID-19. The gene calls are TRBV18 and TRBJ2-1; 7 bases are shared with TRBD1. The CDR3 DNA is TGTGCCAGCTCACTGGACAGGCACAATGAGCAGTTCTTC. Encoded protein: CASSLDRHNEQFF.